Sequencing of this T cell receptor beta chain was carried out in a study of blood T cell repertoires in COVID-19. Study-level background: PBMCs, B-cell-depleted T cells, or T cells provided the cDNA or gDNA that made up the material.

The CDR3 covers 15 residues. V lost 6 bases to trimming and J lost 8 bases; unmatched junction nucleotides: 12. CDR1 and CDR2 (germline): MDHEN, SYDVKM. The assay was immunoSEQ multiplex PCR, and TCRdb's table has in-frame clones only and misses some. The sample holds 350,000 to 500,000 clones, roughly 84% seen once. Sequenced: PBMCs or T cells enriched from blood (not recorded which). This clonotype was obtained from a woman between 18 and 29 years old who had been exposed to COVID-19. The rearrangement links TRBV28 to TRBJ1-2, with TRBD1 identical over 10 bases. CDR3 sequence (DNA): TGTGCCAGCAGACCCGGGACAGGGGCCCTCGGCGGCTACACCTTC. Protein product: CASRPGTGALGGYTF.